The entry below describes one T cell receptor (beta chain). TCRdb re-analysed the 5' RACE reads in MiXCR, keeping a single row per CDR3 protein. Of about 220,000 distinct CDR3 sequences listed, around 9.6% are singletons. This entry comes from a study of identical twins. The CDR3 covers 15 residues. V dropped 2 bases and J dropped 5 bases, with 16 bases sitting between them. Germline CDR1 is SGHKS and CDR2 is YYEKEE (reference sequence). Material for sequencing was memory (CD45RO+) T cells sorted from blood. The TCR comes from a woman between 18 and 30 years old in good health. This chain connects TRBV5-5 to TRBJ1-1; D not resolved. The CDR3 DNA is TGTGCCAGCAGCTTCGGGCACAAGATGGTTACTGAAGCTTTCTTT. Translation gives CASSFGHKMVTEAFF. The entire variable domain, with the rest obtained from reference TRBV5-5 and TRBJ1-1, is as follows: DAGVTQSPTHLIKTRGQQVTLRCSPISGHKSVSWYQQVLGQGPQFIFQYYEKEERGRGNFPDRFSARQFPNYSSELNVNALLLGDSALYLCASSFGHKMVTEAFFGQGTRLTVV.